The rows below give T cell receptor beta chains drawn from one sample of a study of STAT3 mutations in large granular lymphocyte leukemia. Generated by immunoSEQ multiplex PCR, the TCRdb table keeps only in-frame clones and is missing some. The table has more than 2,500 clones, about 40% seen once. The specimen sequenced was peripheral blood mononuclear cells. The receptors originated from a man in his forties or fifties with T-cell large granular lymphocyte leukemia. Some clones in this sample may be carry-over from other donors' samples. Each CDR3 is given with its conserved first and last residue.

v_call,j_call,cdr3_aa
TRBV28,TRBJ2-7,CASSLLNSIRSYEQYF
TRBV4-1,TRBJ1-2,CASSQGGQFFYGYTF
TRBV18,TRBJ2-7,CASSRAGQGFSYEQYF
TRBV7-3,TRBJ2-3,CASSLRGIIDTQYF
TRBV6-5,TRBJ1-1,CASSSGQGNTEAFF
TRBV5-1,TRBJ1-4,CASSLPTGYNEKLFF
TRBV5-1,TRBJ2-4,CASSPIAGGGNIQYF
TRBV5-6,TRBJ2-7,CASSLRGTRNEQYF
TRBV27,TRBJ1-6,CASSLAKMTGFIYSPLHF
TRBV6-1,TRBJ2-1,CASSEEGANPYNEQFF
TRBV7-9,TRBJ2-7,CASSFGGTYEQYF
TRBV27,TRBJ2-2,CASSLSPTPGELFF
TRBV18,TRBJ1-1,CASSPSQGNTEAFF
TRBV29-1,TRBJ2-5,CSVATGERGETQYF
TRBV30,TRBJ1-2,CAWKRADAGYTF
TRBV9,TRBJ2-7,CASSVDGGAWEQYF
TRBV5-1,TRBJ2-6,CASSPRGPGANVLTF
TRBV25-1,TRBJ2-3,CASSGLATDTQYF
TRBV30,TRBJ1-3,CAGMGSFSGNTIYF
TRBV29-1,TRBJ1-2,CSAGQGASGYTF
TRBV11-1,TRBJ1-3,CASSRRTVFSGNTIYF
TRBV27,TRBJ2-7,CASSPLRLAGGASYEQYF
TRBV5-1,TRBJ2-3,CASSLAGDTQYF
TRBV6-6,TRBJ2-7,CASTYRRGEYEQYF
TRBV4-3,TRBJ1-1,CASSQDTGRGTEAFF
TRBV7-9,TRBJ2-7,CASSLTGDKSYEQYF
TRBV18,TRBJ1-2,CASSPFVVHGGYTF
TRBV6-6,TRBJ1-5,CASSYSLGQGGQPQHF
TRBV6-5,TRBJ2-6,CASSRGPGANVLTF
TRBV5-4,TRBJ2-5,CASSLMETQYF
TRBV18,TRBJ2-2,CASSSGAQNTGELFF
TRBV4-3,TRBJ1-3,CASSQDGPSSGNTIYF
TRBV5-4,TRBJ2-7,CASSPDYYDREQYF
TRBV5-6,TRBJ1-6,CASSLWGGNSPLHF
TRBV5-1,TRBJ2-3,CASSLSLAGGPDTQYF
TRBV5-4,TRBJ2-1,CATVAGGFNEQFF
TRBV18,TRBJ2-7,CASSPYPSGAYEQYF
TRBV29-1,TRBJ2-3,CSARTGTDTQYF
TRBV10-2,TRBJ2-7,CASSVWMVQGGGEQYF
TRBV18,TRBJ2-4,CASSPVGGENIQYF
TRBV5-4,TRBJ2-1,CASSGTSAERLGEQFF
TRBV6-6,TRBJ2-7,CASSWDVGYEQYF